Listed below are T cell receptor beta chains from one sample, sequenced in a study of molecular identifiers for immune sequencing clone quantification. TCRdb re-analysed the PCR reads in MiXCR, keeping a single row per CDR3 protein. The repertoire includes approximately 36,000 distinct CDR3 sequences, roughly 20% of them detected once, and more than 6.5% sits in the top ten. The specimen sequenced was naive CD8+ T cells from blood, with Jurkat cell RNA spiked in. Receptor source: a human donor in good health. Some libraries in this study had Jurkat cell RNA spiked in. The CDR3 runs from the conserved cysteine through the conserved F or W. The D gene is left open where the match is weak. A row's size may be missing; if present it is once, few, many or a size class.

>medium-sized|TRBV4-2|TRBJ2-3|-
CASSPAKTRPADTQYF
TGTGCCAGCAGCCCGGCGAAGACTAGGCCAGCGGATACGCAGTATTTT
>many|TRBV15|TRBJ2-3|TRBD2
CATSPIAGEHTDTQYF
TGTGCCACCAGCCCGATAGCGGGAGAGCACACAGATACGCAGTATTTT
>many|TRBV7-9|TRBJ2-7|-
CASSPPNPSAPSYEQYF
TGTGCCAGCAGCCCACCTAACCCCTCGGCCCCCTCCTACGAGCAGTACTTC
>many|TRBV7-9|TRBJ2-7|TRBD2
CASGEGSYEQYF
TGTGCCAGCGGGGAGGGCTCCTACGAGCAGTACTTC
>many|TRBV7-9|TRBJ2-7|-
CASRGANYEQYF
TGTGCCAGCAGAGGGGCCAACTACGAGCAGTACTTC
>-|TRBV10-1|TRBJ2-7|-
CASSERIIAPWEQYF
TGCGCCAGCAGTGAAAGGATTATAGCGCCGTGGGAGCAGTACTTC
>many|TRBV7-2|TRBJ2-3|-
CASSLVTADTQYF
TGTGCCAGCAGCTTAGTTACTGCAGATACGCAGTATTTT
>-|TRBV7-9|TRBJ2-7|TRBD1
CASSSPTGLRFEQYF
TGTGCCAGCAGCTCCCCGACAGGGTTACGTTTCGAGCAGTACTTC
>many|TRBV28|TRBJ2-3|-
CASSLDPNSPTDTQYF
TGTGCCAGCAGTTTAGATCCCAATTCCCCCACAGATACGCAGTATTTT
>many|TRBV15|TRBJ2-7|-
CATSRTPGSSYEQYF
TGTGCCACCAGCAGGACCCCAGGTAGCTCCTACGAGCAGTACTTC
>few|TRBV20-1|TRBJ2-7|TRBD2
CSAYQTSGAYEQYF
TGCAGTGCTTACCAGACTAGCGGGGCCTACGAGCAGTACTTC
>many|TRBV29-1|TRBJ2-5|-
CSVVPPVGRETQYF
TGCAGCGTGGTACCTCCCGTCGGGAGAGAGACCCAGTACTTC
>many|TRBV11-2|TRBJ1-3|-
CASRPTRWSSGNTIYF
TGTGCCAGCAGACCGACCAGGTGGAGCTCTGGAAACACCATATATTTT
>-|TRBV5-1|TRBJ2-3|TRBD2
CASEGRGDADTQYF
TGCGCCAGTGAAGGACGGGGGGACGCAGATACGCAGTATTTT
>many|TRBV5-1|TRBJ2-1|-
CASRTSGRSYVNEQFF
TGCGCCAGCAGAACCTCCGGGAGAAGTTACGTCAATGAGCAGTTCTTC
>few|TRBV5-1|TRBJ2-3|TRBD2
CASRWTSGVTDTLYF
TGCGCCAGCAGATGGACTAGCGGGGTCACAGATACGCTGTATTTT
>many|TRBV4-1|TRBJ1-2|-
CASSQDYEDYYGYTF
TGCGCCAGCAGCCAAGATTACGAGGATTACTATGGCTACACCTTC
>many|TRBV7-9|TRBJ2-2|-
CASSSVNTGELFF
TGTGCCAGCAGCTCTGTCAACACCGGGGAGCTGTTTTTT
>many|TRBV7-9|TRBJ1-1|-
CASSPTQYTEAFF
TGTGCCAGCAGCCCCACTCAGTACACTGAAGCTTTCTTT
>many|TRBV7-8|TRBJ2-7|TRBD2
CASSVGLAADYEQYF
TGTGCCAGCAGCGTTGGACTAGCGGCTGACTACGAGCAGTACTTC
>many|TRBV12-3/TRBV12-4|TRBJ2-2|-
CASSSGGELFF
TGTGCCAGCAGTTCGGGGGGGGAGCTGTTTTTT
>many|TRBV9|TRBJ2-2|-
CASSELVSGELFF
TGTGCCAGCAGCGAGCTAGTATCCGGGGAGCTGTTTTTT
>many|TRBV7-6|TRBJ2-7|TRBD2
CASSSAVISGSYSYEQYF
TGTGCCAGCAGCTCCGCGGTGATAAGCGGGAGCTACTCCTACGAGCAGTACTTC
>few|TRBV9|TRBJ2-3|TRBD2
CASSLRTSGSAADTQYF
TGTGCCAGCAGCCTTCGGACTAGCGGGAGTGCTGCGGATACGCAGTATTTT
>many|TRBV29-1|TRBJ2-2|TRBD2
CSVNPIISGANTGELFF
TGCAGCGTTAATCCCATAATTAGCGGGGCTAACACCGGGGAGCTGTTTTTT
>many|TRBV12-3/TRBV12-4|TRBJ2-1|-
CACGPSHSEQFF
TGTGCCTGCGGACCATCTCACAGTGAGCAGTTCTTC
>few|TRBV28|TRBJ2-5|-
CASSLPLGYQETQYF
TGTGCCAGCAGTTTACCTCTCGGGTACCAAGAGACCCAGTACTTC
>-|TRBV28|TRBJ2-7|-
CASSFLTSTHEQYF
TGTGCCAGCAGTTTCTTGACTAGTACCCACGAGCAGTACTTC
>many|TRBV20-1|TRBJ2-1|-
CSATDWNSYNEQFF
TGCAGTGCCACGGACTGGAACTCCTACAATGAGCAGTTCTTC
>many|TRBV7-9|TRBJ1-2|-
CASSLGGIGYGYTF
TGTGCCAGCAGCTTAGGCGGGATTGGCTATGGCTACACCTTC
>once|TRBV28|TRBJ2-7|-
CASRVQDYEQYF
TGTGCCAGCAGGGTACAGGACTACGAGCAGTACTTC
>many|TRBV5-6|TRBJ2-1|TRBD2
CASSLTSGRGWFF
TGTGCCAGCAGCTTAACTAGCGGGAGGGGCTGGTTCTTC
>many|TRBV9|TRBJ2-5|-
CASSVVSGETQYF
TGTGCCAGCAGCGTAGTGTCGGGGGAGACCCAGTACTTC
>medium-sized|TRBV12-3/TRBV12-4|TRBJ2-2|-
CASSLVIAESIRELFF
TGTGCCAGCAGTTTAGTGATAGCGGAGAGTATCAGGGAGCTGTTTTTT
>many|TRBV11-2|TRBJ2-1|-
CASSLGIAVGNEQFF
TGTGCCAGCAGCTTGGGGATAGCGGTCGGCAATGAGCAGTTCTTC
>many|TRBV20-1|TRBJ2-1|TRBD2
CSARSLAGGADEQFF
TGCAGTGCTAGAAGCCTAGCGGGAGGGGCGGATGAGCAGTTCTTC
>many|TRBV19|TRBJ2-7|-
CASNIKPGPSYEQYF
TGTGCCAGTAATATCAAACCGGGGCCTTCCTACGAGCAGTACTTC
>many|TRBV4-2|TRBJ2-5|TRBD2
CASSPLAGGVETQYF
TGTGCCAGCAGCCCACTAGCGGGAGGGGTAGAGACCCAGTACTTC
>many|TRBV12-3/TRBV12-4|TRBJ2-2|-
CASIPDPTGELFF
TGTGCCAGCATACCTGACCCTACCGGGGAGCTGTTTTTT
>-|TRBV29-1|TRBJ2-5|-
CSVDSVRVGFETQYF
TGCAGCGTTGATAGTGTCAGGGTAGGATTTGAGACCCAGTACTTC
>many|TRBV5-1|TRBJ1-1|-
CASSFYGGRVGTEAFF
TGCGCCAGCAGCTTTTATGGGGGGCGGGTCGGCACTGAAGCTTTCTTT
>-|TRBV10-2|TRBJ2-2|TRBD2
CASSGGLLTGELFF
TGCGCCAGCAGTGGGGGACTATTGACCGGGGAGCTGTTTTTT
>many|TRBV7-9|TRBJ1-1|-
CASSLDTEAFF
TGTGCCAGCAGCTTAGACACTGAAGCTTTCTTT
>-|TRBV5-4|TRBJ2-2|TRBD1
CASSLDGTGGSTGELFF
TGTGCCAGCAGCTTGGATGGGACAGGGGGTTCCACCGGGGAGCTGTTTTTT
>many|TRBV7-2|TRBJ2-5|TRBD2
CASSLGGGSQETQYF
TGTGCCAGCAGCTTAGGGGGGGGATCACAAGAGACCCAGTACTTC
>many|TRBV11-2|TRBJ2-1|-
CASSPRPVNNEQFF
TGTGCCAGCAGCCCGCGCCCGGTGAACAATGAGCAGTTCTTC
>many|TRBV9|TRBJ2-3|-
CASSDTDTQYF
TGTGCCAGCAGCGACACAGATACGCAGTATTTT
>-|TRBV20-1|TRBJ2-7|-
CSARDGSYEQYF
TGCAGTGCTAGAGATGGGAGCTACGAGCAGTACTTC
>many|TRBV7-6|TRBJ2-6|-
CASSPAGGRLSGANVLTF
TGTGCCAGCAGCCCGGCCGGGGGGCGGCTTTCTGGGGCCAACGTCCTGACTTTC
>many|TRBV29-1|TRBJ2-5|-
CSVDGFGQKETQYF
TGCAGCGTTGATGGGTTTGGACAGAAAGAGACCCAGTACTTC
>medium-sized|TRBV28|TRBJ1-2|TRBD1
CASSLPPGTGDGYTF
TGTGCCAGCAGTCTCCCCCCCGGGACAGGGGATGGCTACACCTTC
>many|TRBV4-3|TRBJ2-4|TRBD1
CASSQGPYRDRGTIAKNIQYF
TGCGCCAGCAGCCAAGGCCCGTATCGGGACAGGGGAACAATAGCCAAAAACATTCAGTACTTC
>-|TRBV7-9|TRBJ2-1|-
CASTNQGRGYEQFF
TGTGCCAGCACCAATCAGGGGCGGGGATATGAGCAGTTCTTC
>many|TRBV7-6|TRBJ2-3|TRBD2
CASTEGLGTDTQYF
TGTGCCAGCACCGAAGGACTAGGCACAGATACGCAGTATTTT
>few|TRBV4-3|TRBJ2-7|-
CASSQDLFYEQYF
TGCGCCAGCAGCCAAGATCTGTTTTACGAGCAGTACTTC
>many|TRBV13|TRBJ2-1|TRBD2
CASSSNALTSGRAQNNEQFF
TGTGCCAGCAGTTCTAACGCTTTGACTAGCGGGAGGGCACAGAACAATGAGCAGTTCTTC
>many|TRBV27|TRBJ2-7|TRBD2
CASSFLAGDQYF
TGTGCCAGCAGTTTCCTAGCGGGAGATCAGTACTTC
>many|TRBV6-4|TRBJ1-1|-
CASSDARAAFF
TGTGCCAGCAGTGACGCCAGGGCGGCTTTCTTT